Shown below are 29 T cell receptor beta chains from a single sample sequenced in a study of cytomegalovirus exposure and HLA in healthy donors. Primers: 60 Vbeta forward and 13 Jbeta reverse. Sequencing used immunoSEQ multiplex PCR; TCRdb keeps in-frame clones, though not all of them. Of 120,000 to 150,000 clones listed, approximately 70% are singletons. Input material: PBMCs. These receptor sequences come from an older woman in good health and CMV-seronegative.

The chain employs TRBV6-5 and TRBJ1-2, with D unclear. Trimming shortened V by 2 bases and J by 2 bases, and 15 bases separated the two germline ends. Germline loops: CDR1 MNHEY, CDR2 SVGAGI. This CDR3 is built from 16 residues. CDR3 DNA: TGTGCCAGCAGTTACGTAGCGAGCCGGATAAACTATGGCTACACCTTC. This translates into CASSYVASRINYGYTF.

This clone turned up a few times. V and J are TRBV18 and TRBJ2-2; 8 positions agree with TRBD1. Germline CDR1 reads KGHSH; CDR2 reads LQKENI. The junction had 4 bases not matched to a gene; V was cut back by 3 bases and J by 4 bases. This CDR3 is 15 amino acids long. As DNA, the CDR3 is TGTGCCAGCTCACCGACGACAGGGGTCACCGGGGAGCTGTTTTTT. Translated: CASSPTTGVTGELFF.

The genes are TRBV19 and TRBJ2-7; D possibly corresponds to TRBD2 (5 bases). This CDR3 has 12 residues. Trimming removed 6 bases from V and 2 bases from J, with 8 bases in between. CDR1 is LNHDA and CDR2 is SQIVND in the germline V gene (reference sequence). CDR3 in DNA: TGTGCCAGTAGCTCCGGGACCTACGAGCAGTACTTC. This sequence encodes CASSSGTYEQYF. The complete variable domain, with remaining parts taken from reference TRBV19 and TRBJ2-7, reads DGGITQSPKYLFRKEGQNVTLSCEQNLNHDAMYWYRQDPGQGLRLIYYSQIVNDFQKGDIAEGYSVSREKKESFPLTVTSAQKNPTAFYLCASSSGTYEQYFGPGTRLTVT.

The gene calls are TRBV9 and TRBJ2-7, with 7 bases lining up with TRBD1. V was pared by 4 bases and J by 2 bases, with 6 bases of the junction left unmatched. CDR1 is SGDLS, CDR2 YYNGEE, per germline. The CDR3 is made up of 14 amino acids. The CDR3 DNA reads TGTGCCAGCAGCTTAGAGGACAGGCCCTACGAGCAGTACTTC. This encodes CASSLEDRPYEQYF.

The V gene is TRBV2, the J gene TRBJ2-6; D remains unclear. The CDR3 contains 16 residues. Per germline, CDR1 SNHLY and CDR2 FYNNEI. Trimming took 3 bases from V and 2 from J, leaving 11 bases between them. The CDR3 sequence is CASSEPRTPGANVLTF. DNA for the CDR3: TGTGCCAGCAGTGAGCCGAGAACGCCTGGGGCCAACGTCCTGACTTTC.

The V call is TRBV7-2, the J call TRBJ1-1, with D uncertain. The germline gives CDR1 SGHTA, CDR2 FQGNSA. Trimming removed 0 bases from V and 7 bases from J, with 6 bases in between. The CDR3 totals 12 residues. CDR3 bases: TGTGCCAGCAGCTTAGCGCGTATTGAAGCTTTCTTT. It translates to CASSLARIEAFF.

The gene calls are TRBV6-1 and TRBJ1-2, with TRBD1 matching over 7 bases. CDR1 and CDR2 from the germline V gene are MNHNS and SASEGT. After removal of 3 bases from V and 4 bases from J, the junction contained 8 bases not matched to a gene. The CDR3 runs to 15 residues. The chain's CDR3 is CASSDRGEGAYGYTF. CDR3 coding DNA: TGTGCCAGCAGTGACAGGGGCGAGGGGGCCTATGGCTACACCTTC.

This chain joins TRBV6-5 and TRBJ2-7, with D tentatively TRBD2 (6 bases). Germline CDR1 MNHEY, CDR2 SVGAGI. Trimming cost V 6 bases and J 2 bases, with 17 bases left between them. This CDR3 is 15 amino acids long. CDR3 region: CASSRSAGSTYEQYF. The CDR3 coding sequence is TGTGCCAGCAGCCGTTCCGCGGGGTCGACCTACGAGCAGTACTTC.

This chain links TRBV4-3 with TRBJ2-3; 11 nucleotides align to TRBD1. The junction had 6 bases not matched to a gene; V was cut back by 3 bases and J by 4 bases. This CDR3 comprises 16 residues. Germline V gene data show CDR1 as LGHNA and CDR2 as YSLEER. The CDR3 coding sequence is TGCGCCAGCAGCCATGGACAGGGGGCAGCGGCAGATACGCAGTATTTT. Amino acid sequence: CASSHGQGAAADTQYF.

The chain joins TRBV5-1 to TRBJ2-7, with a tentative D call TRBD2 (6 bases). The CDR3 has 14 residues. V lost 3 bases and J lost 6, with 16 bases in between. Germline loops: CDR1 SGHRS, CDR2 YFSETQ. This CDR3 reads CASSWTSGVGEQYF. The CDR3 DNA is TGCGCCAGCAGCTGGACATCGGGGGTAGGCGAGCAGTACTTC. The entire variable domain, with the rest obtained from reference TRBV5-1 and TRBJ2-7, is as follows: KAGVTQTPRYLIKTRGQQVTLSCSPISGHRSVSWYQQTPGQGLQFLFEYFSETQRNKGNFPGRFSGRQFSNSRSEMNVSTLELGDSALYLCASSWTSGVGEQYFGPGTRLTVT.

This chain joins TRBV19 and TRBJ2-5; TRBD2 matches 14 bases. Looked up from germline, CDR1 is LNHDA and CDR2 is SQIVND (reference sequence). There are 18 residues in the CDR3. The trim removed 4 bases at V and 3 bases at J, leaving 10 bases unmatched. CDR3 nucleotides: TGTGCCAGTAGTACCCCGACTAGCGGGAGGGCATACAAAGAGACCCAGTACTTC. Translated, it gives CASSTPTSGRAYKETQYF. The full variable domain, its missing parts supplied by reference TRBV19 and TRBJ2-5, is DGGITQSPKYLFRKEGQNVTLSCEQNLNHDAMYWYRQDPGQGLRLIYYSQIVNDFQKGDIAEGYSVSREKKESFPLTVTSAQKNPTAFYLCASSTPTSGRAYKETQYFGPGTRLLVL.

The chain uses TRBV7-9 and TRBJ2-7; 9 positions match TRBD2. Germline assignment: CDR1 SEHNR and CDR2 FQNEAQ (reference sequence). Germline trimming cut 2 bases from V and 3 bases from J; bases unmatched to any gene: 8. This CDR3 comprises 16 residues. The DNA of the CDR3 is TGTGCCAGCAGCTTACCCAGTAGCGGGGGTGGCTACGAGCAGTACTTC. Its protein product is CASSLPSSGGGYEQYF.

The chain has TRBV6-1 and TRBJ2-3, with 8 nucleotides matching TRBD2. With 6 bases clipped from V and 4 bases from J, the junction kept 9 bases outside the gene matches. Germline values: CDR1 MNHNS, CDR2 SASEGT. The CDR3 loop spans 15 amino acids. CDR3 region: CASRTSAPSPDTQYF. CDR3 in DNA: TGTGCCAGCAGGACTAGCGCCCCATCCCCAGATACGCAGTATTTT.

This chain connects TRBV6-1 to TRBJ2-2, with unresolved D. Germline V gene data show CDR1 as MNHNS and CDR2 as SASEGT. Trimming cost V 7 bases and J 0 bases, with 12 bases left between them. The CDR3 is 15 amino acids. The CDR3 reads CASNTRLANTGELFF. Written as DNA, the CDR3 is TGTGCCAGCAACACCCGCCTCGCGAACACCGGGGAGCTGTTTTTT.

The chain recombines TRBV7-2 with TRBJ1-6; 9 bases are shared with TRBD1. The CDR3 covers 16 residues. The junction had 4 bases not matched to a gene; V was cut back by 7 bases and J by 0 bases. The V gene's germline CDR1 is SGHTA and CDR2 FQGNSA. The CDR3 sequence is CASTGQGSSYNSPLHF. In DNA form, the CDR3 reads TGTGCCAGCACCGGACAGGGGAGCTCCTATAATTCACCCCTCCACTTT.

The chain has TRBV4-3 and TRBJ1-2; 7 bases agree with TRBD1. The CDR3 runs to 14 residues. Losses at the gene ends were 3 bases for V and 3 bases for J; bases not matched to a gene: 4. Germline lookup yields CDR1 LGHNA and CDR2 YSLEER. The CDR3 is CASSQAGTDYGYTF. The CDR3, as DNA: TGCGCCAGCAGCCAGGCCGGGACAGACTATGGCTACACCTTC.

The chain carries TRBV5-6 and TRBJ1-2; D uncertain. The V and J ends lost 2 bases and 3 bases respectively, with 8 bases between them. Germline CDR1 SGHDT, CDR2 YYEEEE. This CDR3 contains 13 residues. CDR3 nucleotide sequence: TGTGCCAGCAGCTTCCCGGGTGACTATGGCTACACCTTC. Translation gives CASSFPGDYGYTF. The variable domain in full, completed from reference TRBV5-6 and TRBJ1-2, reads DAGVTQSPTHLIKTRGQQVTLRCSPKSGHDTVSWYQQALGQGPQFIFQYYEEEERQRGNFPDRFSGHQFPNYSSELNVNALLLGDSALYLCASSFPGDYGYTFGSGTRLTVV.

This chain's CDR3 is CASSLGLAGDSGELFF. The CDR3 region has the DNA TGTGCCAGTAGTTTGGGACTAGCGGGAGATTCCGGGGAGCTGTTTTTT. The chain combines TRBV19 with TRBJ2-2, with 14 bases that match TRBD2. The CDR3 sequence is 16 residues long. Germline lookup yields CDR1 LNHDA and CDR2 SQIVND (reference sequence). V was clipped by 5 bases and J by 6 bases; unmatched bases: 5.

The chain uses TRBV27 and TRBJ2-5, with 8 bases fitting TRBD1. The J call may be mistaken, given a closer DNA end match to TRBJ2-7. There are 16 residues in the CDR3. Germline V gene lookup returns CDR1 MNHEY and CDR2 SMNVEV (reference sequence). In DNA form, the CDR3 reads TGTGCCAGCAGTTCACGGGACAGGATACTAACCTACGAGCAGTACTTC. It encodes CASSSRDRILTYEQYF.

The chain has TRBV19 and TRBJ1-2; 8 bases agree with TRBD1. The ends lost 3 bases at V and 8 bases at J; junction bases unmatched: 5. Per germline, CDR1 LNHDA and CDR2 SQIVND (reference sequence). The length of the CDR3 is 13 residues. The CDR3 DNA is TGTGCCAGTAGTATTGACAGGGGAGAAGGCTACACCTTC. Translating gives CASSIDRGEGYTF.

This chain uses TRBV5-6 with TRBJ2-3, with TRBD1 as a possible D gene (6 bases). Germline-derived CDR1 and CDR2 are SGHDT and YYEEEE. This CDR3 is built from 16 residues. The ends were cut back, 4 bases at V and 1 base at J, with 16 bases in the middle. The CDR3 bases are TGTGCCAGCAGCCCAGTGGGCAGGGGAGGCACAGATACGCAGTATTTT. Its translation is CASSPVGRGGTDTQYF.

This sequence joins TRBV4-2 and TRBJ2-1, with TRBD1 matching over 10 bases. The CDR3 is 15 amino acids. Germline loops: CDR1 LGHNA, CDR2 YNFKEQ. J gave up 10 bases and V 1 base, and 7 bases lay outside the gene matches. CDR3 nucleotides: TGTGCCAGCAGCCAAGCTGCGACAGGGGGCCGAGAGCAGTTCTTC. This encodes CASSQAATGGREQFF.

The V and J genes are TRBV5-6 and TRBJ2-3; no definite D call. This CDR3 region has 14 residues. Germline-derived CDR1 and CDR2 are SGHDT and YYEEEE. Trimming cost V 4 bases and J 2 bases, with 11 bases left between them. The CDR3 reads CASSRFMSTDTQYF. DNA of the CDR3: TGTGCCAGCAGCCGTTTTATGTCCACAGATACGCAGTATTTT.

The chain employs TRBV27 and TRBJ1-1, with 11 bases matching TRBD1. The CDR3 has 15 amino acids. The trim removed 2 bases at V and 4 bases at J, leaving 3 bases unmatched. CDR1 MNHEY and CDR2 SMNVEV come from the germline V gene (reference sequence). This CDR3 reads CASSLVGQGVTEAFF. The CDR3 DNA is TGTGCCAGCAGTTTAGTGGGACAGGGGGTCACTGAAGCTTTCTTT.

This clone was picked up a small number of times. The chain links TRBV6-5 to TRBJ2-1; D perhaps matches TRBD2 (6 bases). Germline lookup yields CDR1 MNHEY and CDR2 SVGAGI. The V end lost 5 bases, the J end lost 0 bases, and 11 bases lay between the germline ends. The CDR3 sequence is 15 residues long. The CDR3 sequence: CASSSGQSSYNEQFF. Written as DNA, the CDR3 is TGTGCCAGCAGTAGCGGGCAGAGCTCCTACAATGAGCAGTTCTTC.

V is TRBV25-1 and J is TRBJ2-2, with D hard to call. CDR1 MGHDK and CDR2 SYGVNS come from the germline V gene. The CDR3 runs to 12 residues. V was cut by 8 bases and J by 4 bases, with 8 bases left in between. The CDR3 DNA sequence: TGTGCCAGCTCTAACCTCACCGGGGAGCTGTTTTTT. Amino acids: CASSNLTGELFF. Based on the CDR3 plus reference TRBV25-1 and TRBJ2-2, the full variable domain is EADIYQTPRYLVIGTGKKITLECSQTMGHDKMYWYQQDPGMELHLIHYSYGVNSTEKGDLSSESTVSRIRTEHFPLTLESARPSHTSQYLCASSNLTGELFFGEGSRLTVL.

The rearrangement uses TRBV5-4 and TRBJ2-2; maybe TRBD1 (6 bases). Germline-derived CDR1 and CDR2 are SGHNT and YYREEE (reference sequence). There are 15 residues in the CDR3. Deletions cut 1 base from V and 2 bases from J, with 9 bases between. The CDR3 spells CASSLTGFNTGELFF. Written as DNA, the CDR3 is TGTGCCAGCAGCTTGACAGGGTTCAACACCGGGGAGCTGTTTTTT.

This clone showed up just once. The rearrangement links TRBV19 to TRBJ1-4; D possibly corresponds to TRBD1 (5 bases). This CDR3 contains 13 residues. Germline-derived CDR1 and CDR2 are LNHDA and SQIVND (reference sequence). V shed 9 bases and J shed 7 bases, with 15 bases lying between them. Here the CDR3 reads CASAATGSEKLFF. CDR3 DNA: TGTGCCAGCGCGGCCACAGGAAGTGAAAAACTGTTTTTT.

DNA of the CDR3: TGCGCCAGCAGTCCTACCTCCGGGACTTATACCTACGAGCAGTACTTC. Residues: CASSPTSGTYTYEQYF. The rearrangement links TRBV10-1 to TRBJ2-7; D is possibly TRBD2 (6 bases). Germline lookup yields CDR1 WNHNN and CDR2 SYGVQD (reference sequence). This CDR3 region has 16 residues. The V end was cut by 5 bases, the J end by 2 bases, with 19 bases between.